The clone carrying this T cell receptor beta chain was found a few times. The V gene lost 4 bases and the J gene lost 5 bases, with 12 bases spanning the gap. From germline, CDR1 is SGHRS and CDR2 YFSETQ. The CDR3 is 13 amino acids. The data derive from a study of blood T cells in healthy people across ages. For the second PCR, which ran for about 6 to 12 cycles, a sample-barcoded 5' primer and a J-beta primer mix were used. Each CDR3 protein gets one entry after TCRdb re-called the 5' RACE reads with MiXCR. The repertoire consists of more than 650,000 distinct CDR3 sequences, with about a quarter occurring once and the leading ten covering around 2.9%. The donors, healthy Caucasians from Russia, were aged roughly 6 to 95. These records were also assigned to another study, of T cells of mothers and their children.

The sample was blood. This TCR was recovered from a boy under 18 in good health. V is TRBV5-1 and J is TRBJ1-2; D call uncertain. The CDR3 DNA reads TGCGCCAGCAGCCCGACGGCTTTTTATGGCTACACCTTC. Protein product: CASSPTAFYGYTF.